Following are 9 T cell receptor beta chains from one sample sequenced in a study of cytomegalovirus exposure and HLA in healthy donors. The PCR was carried out with 60 Vbeta primers and 13 Jbeta primers. Clones were sequenced by immunoSEQ multiplex PCR, and TCRdb holds only the in-frame ones, with some missing. The sample contains some 140,000 clones, less than 80% of which appear only once. The sequenced sample was PBMCs. The source is a woman between 50 and 59 years old in good health and CMV-seropositive.

This clone occurred a few times. The chain uses TRBV19 and TRBJ2-7, with a weak D call TRBD1 (6 bases). Between the trimmed V and J ends, which lost 10 bases and 6 bases, there was a span of 19 bases. This CDR3 comprises 13 residues. Germline lookup yields CDR1 LNHDA and CDR2 SQIVND (reference sequence). CDR3: CAISRGVFGEQYF. The CDR3 DNA follows: TGTGCCATTAGCAGGGGAGTTTTTGGCGAGCAGTACTTC.

Here the CDR3 DNA reads TGTGCCAGCAGCTTGGTGAGTCACTCGAACACTGAAGCTTTCTTT. Amino acids: CASSLVSHSNTEAFF. The V and J genes are TRBV5-4 and TRBJ1-1, with D unresolved. V shed 0 bases and J shed 1 base, with 10 bases lying between them. This CDR3 contains 15 residues. Germline CDR1 SGHNT, CDR2 YYREEE (reference sequence).

The sample holds a few counts of this clone. The gene calls are TRBV11-1 and TRBJ2-3, with TRBD2 identical over 13 bases. Trimming removed 6 bases from V and 5 bases from J; junction bases left unmatched: 5. The germline gives CDR1 SGHAT, CDR2 FQDESV (reference sequence). The CDR3 has 15 amino acids. The CDR3 spells CASRRRTSGGDTQYF. The DNA for the CDR3 is TGTGCCAGCAGACGCCGGACTAGCGGGGGAGATACGCAGTATTTT.

The J gene is TRBJ1-1, the V gene TRBV9, with D perhaps matching TRBD1 (6 bases). V was trimmed by 4 bases and J by 3 bases, leaving 10 bases between them. This CDR3 has 13 amino acids. CDR1 and CDR2 (germline): SGDLS, YYNGEE. The CDR3 DNA is TGTGCCAGCAGCTCAGGGGCTTACACTGAAGCTTTCTTT. This gives the protein CASSSGAYTEAFF.

The chain recombines TRBV7-6 with TRBJ1-2, with D unresolved. CDR3 length: 14 amino acids. Trimming shortened V by 1 base and J by 2 bases, and 8 bases separated the two germline ends. The germline gives CDR1 SGHVS, CDR2 FNYEAQ. The CDR3 loop reads CASSLGPANYGYTF. Here the CDR3 DNA reads TGTGCCAGCAGCTTAGGCCCAGCGAACTATGGCTACACCTTC.

The chain joins TRBV27 to TRBJ2-7; perhaps TRBD1 as D (5 bases). CDR1 MNHEY and CDR2 SMNVEV come from the germline V gene (reference sequence). Trimming removed 5 bases at V and 0 bases at J, with 23 bases between. This CDR3 contains 18 residues. The CDR3 DNA sequence: TGTGCCAGCAGTAACCCCCAGGGAATGGGTCTTAGCTCCTACGAGCAGTACTTC. It yields the protein CASSNPQGMGLSSYEQYF.

J is TRBJ1-4 and V is TRBV9; 8 bases are shared with TRBD1. J lost 4 bases, V lost 0 bases, and 8 bases had no gene match. Germline V gene sequence: CDR1 SGDLS, CDR2 YYNGEE. CDR3 size: 17 residues. Here the CDR3 reads CASSVDPGGLSNEKLFF. In DNA, the CDR3 is TGTGCCAGCAGCGTAGATCCAGGGGGCTTGAGTAATGAAAAACTGTTTTTT.

Of note for this clone: A junction end diverges from the germline sequence, so it may reflect a read error. The chain is built from TRBV7-7 and TRBJ2-5; 9 nucleotides align to TRBD1. Germline CDR1 SSHAT, CDR2 FNYEAQ (reference sequence). The CDR3 extends over 15 amino acids. In nucleotides, the CDR3 is TGTGCTAGCAGCTTAGATAGGACAGGGGAAGAGACCCAGTACTTC. It translates to CASSLDRTGEETQYF. The full variable domain, in which reference TRBV7-7 and TRBJ2-5 provide the parts outside the CDR3, is GAGVSQSPRYKVTKRGQDVTLRCDPISSHATLYWYQQALGQGPEFLTYFNYEAQPDKSGLPSDRFSAERPEGSISTLTIQRTEQRDSAMYRCASSLDRTGEETQYFGPGTRLLVL.

This clone has only one observation. The chain carries TRBV7-3 and TRBJ2-1; 8 bases are shared with TRBD2. V shed 0 bases, J shed 5 bases, and the junction held 3 bases outside the gene matches. The CDR3 totals 15 residues. Germline CDR1 reads SGHTA; CDR2 reads FQGTGA. This chain's CDR3 is CASSLTAGADNEQFF. CDR3 nucleotides: TGTGCCAGCAGCTTAACAGCGGGGGCCGACAATGAGCAGTTCTTC.